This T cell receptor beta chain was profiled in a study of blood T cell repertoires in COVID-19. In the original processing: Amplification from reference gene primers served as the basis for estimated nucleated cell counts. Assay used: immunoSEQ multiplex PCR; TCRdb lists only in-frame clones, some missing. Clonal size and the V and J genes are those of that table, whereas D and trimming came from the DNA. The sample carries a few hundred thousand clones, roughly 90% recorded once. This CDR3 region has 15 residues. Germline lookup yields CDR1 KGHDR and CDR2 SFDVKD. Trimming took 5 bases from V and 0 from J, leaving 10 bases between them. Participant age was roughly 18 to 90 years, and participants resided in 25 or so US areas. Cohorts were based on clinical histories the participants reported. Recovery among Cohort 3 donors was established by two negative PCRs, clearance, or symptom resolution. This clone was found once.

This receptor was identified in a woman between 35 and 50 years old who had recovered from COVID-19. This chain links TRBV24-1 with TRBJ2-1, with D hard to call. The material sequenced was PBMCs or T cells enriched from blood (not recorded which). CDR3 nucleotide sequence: TGTGCCACCAGTGGAAAGCCAGGCTCCTACAATGAGCAGTTCTTC. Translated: CATSGKPGSYNEQFF.